The sequence of this T cell receptor beta chain was determined in a study of vaccination effects on CD4 cells after COVID-19. As regards this clone: Antigen: not known.

J was trimmed by 10 bases and V by 5 bases; bases with no gene match: 10. Germline V CDR1 and CDR2: MNHEY, SMNVEV (reference sequence). The CDR3 totals 13 residues. The method was immunoSEQ multiplex PCR; TCRdb's version includes in-frame clones alone and lacks a portion of them. The sample has some 20,000 clones, approximately 76% seen once. Before sequencing, viral peptide pools were used by the ViraFEST assay to expand antigen-specific CD4+ T cells. Upon completion of around eleven days in culture, CD4+ T cells were isolated. As their vaccination, participants received two doses of either BNT162b2 or mRNA-1273. On both days 3 and 7, half of the culture medium was replaced with IL-2 medium.

The chain recombines TRBV27 with TRBJ1-1; 7 nucleotides match TRBD1. This TCR was recovered from a human donor who received a COVID-19 vaccine. The material sequenced was CD4+ T cells from PBMCs cultured with HCoV-229E spike peptides, taken after COVID-19 vaccination. This chain's CDR3 is CASSPDRPQAAFF. The CDR3 DNA sequence: TGTGCCAGCAGTCCGGACAGGCCACAAGCAGCTTTCTTT.